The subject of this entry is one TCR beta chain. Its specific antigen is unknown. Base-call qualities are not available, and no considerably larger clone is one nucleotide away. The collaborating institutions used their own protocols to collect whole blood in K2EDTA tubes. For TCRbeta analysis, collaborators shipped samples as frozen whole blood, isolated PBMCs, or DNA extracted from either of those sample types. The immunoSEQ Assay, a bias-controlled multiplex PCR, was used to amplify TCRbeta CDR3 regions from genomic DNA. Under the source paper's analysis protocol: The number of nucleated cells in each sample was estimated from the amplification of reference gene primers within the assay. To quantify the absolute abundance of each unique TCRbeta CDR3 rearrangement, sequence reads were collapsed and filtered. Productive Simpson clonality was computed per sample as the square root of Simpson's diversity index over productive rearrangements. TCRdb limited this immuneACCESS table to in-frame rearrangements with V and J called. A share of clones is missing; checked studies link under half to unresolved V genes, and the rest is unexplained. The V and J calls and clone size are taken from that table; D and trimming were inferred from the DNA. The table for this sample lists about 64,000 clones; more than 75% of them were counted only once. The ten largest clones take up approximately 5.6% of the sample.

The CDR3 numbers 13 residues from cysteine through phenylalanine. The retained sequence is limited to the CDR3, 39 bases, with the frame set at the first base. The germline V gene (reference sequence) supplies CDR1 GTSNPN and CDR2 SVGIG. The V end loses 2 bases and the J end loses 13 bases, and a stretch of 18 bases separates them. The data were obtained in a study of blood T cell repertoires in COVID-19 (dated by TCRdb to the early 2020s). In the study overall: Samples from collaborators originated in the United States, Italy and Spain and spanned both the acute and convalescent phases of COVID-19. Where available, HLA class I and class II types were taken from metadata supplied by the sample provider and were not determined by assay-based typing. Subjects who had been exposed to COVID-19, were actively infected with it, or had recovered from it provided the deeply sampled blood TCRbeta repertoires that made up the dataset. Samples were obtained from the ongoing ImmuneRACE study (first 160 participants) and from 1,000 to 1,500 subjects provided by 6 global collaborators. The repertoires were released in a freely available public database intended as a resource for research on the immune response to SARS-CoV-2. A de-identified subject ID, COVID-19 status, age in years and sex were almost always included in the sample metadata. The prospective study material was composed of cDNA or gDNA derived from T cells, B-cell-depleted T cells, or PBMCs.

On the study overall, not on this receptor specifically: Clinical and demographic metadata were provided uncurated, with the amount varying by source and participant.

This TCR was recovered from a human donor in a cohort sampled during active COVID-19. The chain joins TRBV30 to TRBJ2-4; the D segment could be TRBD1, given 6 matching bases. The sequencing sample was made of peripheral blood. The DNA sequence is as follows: TGTGCCTGGAGTCGTTCCCGAAGCAGGGGACAGTACTTC. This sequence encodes CAWSRSRSRGQYF.